The rows below give T cell receptor beta chains drawn from one sample of a study of blood T cell repertoires in COVID-19. Repertoires were generated with immunoSEQ multiplex PCR, while TCRdb's copy carries only in-frame clones and drops some. Among 360,000 or so clones, around 90% were seen once, and the ten largest hold roughly 6.8%. The sample was peripheral blood. Every receptor here comes from a man between 18 and 35 years old with active or convalescent COVID-19. The CDR3 runs from the conserved cysteine through the conserved F or W. A D gene is named only where the DNA matches it firmly. Clone size is not always given. Where it is, it says once, few, many or a class for expanded clones.

abundance: NA
j_gene: TRBJ2-1
v_gene: TRBV18
d_gene: NA
CDR3aa: CASSPPPRGNEQFF
CDR3nt: TGTGCCAGCTCACCTCCCCCCCGGGGCAATGAGCAGTTCTTC

abundance: NA
j_gene: TRBJ1-6
v_gene: TRBV19
d_gene: NA
CDR3aa: CAGSTDYNSPLHF
CDR3nt: TGTGCCGGCTCGACAGATTATAATTCACCCCTCCACTTT

abundance: NA
j_gene: TRBJ2-2
v_gene: TRBV27
d_gene: TRBD1
CDR3aa: CVSSFPDLLQGTPPRTGELFF
CDR3nt: TGTGTCAGCAGTTTTCCCGACCTCCTACAGGGGACCCCCCCCCGCACCGGGGAGCTGTTTTTT

abundance: NA
j_gene: TRBJ1-5
v_gene: TRBV2
d_gene: TRBD1
CDR3aa: CASSEGQGYQPQHF
CDR3nt: TGTGCCAGCAGTGAAGGACAGGGATATCAGCCCCAGCATTTT

abundance: NA
j_gene: TRBJ1-4
v_gene: TRBV28
d_gene: NA
CDR3aa: CASRGGNNEKLFF
CDR3nt: TGTGCCAGTCGCGGGGGCAATAATGAAAAACTGTTTTTT

abundance: once
j_gene: TRBJ2-1
v_gene: TRBV9
d_gene: TRBD2
CDR3aa: CASSVKGLYNEQFF
CDR3nt: TGTGCCAGCAGCGTAAAGGGACTATACAATGAGCAGTTCTTC

abundance: NA
j_gene: TRBJ1-4
v_gene: TRBV18
d_gene: TRBD1
CDR3aa: CASSPTRDSEKLFF
CDR3nt: TGTGCCAGCTCACCTACCCGGGACAGTGAAAAACTGTTTTTT

abundance: NA
j_gene: TRBJ2-7
v_gene: TRBV4-2
d_gene: NA
CDR3aa: CASSLGVLYEQYF
CDR3nt: TGTGCCAGCAGCCTAGGGGTTCTTTACGAGCAGTACTTC

abundance: NA
j_gene: TRBJ2-1
v_gene: TRBV7-9
d_gene: NA
CDR3aa: CASSPRTSRENEQFF
CDR3nt: TGTGCCAGCAGCCCTCGAACGAGCAGGGAAAATGAGCAGTTCTTC

abundance: NA
j_gene: TRBJ2-2
v_gene: TRBV5-1
d_gene: TRBD1
CDR3aa: CASSLSTGDGELFF
CDR3nt: TGCGCCAGCAGCTTATCGACAGGGGACGGGGAGCTGTTTTTT

abundance: NA
j_gene: TRBJ2-5
v_gene: TRBV18
d_gene: NA
CDR3aa: CASSPPGQETQYF
CDR3nt: TGTGCCAGCTCACCCCCGGGACAAGAGACCCAGTACTTC

abundance: NA
j_gene: TRBJ1-2
v_gene: TRBV28
d_gene: NA
CDR3aa: CASSWGPNYGYTF
CDR3nt: TGTGCCAGCAGTTGGGGGCCGAACTATGGCTACACCTTC

abundance: NA
j_gene: TRBJ2-1
v_gene: TRBV27
d_gene: TRBD2
CDR3aa: CASSLYGGTAYNEQFF
CDR3nt: TGTGCCAGCAGTTTATACGGGGGGACGGCCTACAATGAGCAGTTCTTC

abundance: once
j_gene: TRBJ1-2
v_gene: TRBV7-9
d_gene: NA
CDR3aa: CASSWSWENYGYTF
CDR3nt: TGTGCCAGCAGCTGGTCATGGGAGAACTATGGCTACACCTTC

abundance: NA
j_gene: TRBJ1-4
v_gene: TRBV11-2
d_gene: NA
CDR3aa: CASSLNILPNEKLFF
CDR3nt: TGTGCCAGCAGCTTAAACATCCTGCCGAATGAAAAACTGTTTTTT

abundance: NA
j_gene: TRBJ2-1
v_gene: TRBV18
d_gene: NA
CDR3aa: CASSLQVIRSNEQFF
CDR3nt: TGTGCCAGCTCACTACAGGTTATTAGGAGCAATGAGCAGTTCTTC

abundance: NA
j_gene: TRBJ2-1
v_gene: TRBV6-5
d_gene: NA
CDR3aa: CASSYLGGVREQFF
CDR3nt: TGTGCCAGCAGTTACCTCGGCGGAGTACGGGAGCAGTTCTTC

abundance: once
j_gene: TRBJ2-1
v_gene: TRBV7-6
d_gene: NA
CDR3aa: CASSPRDSYSYNEQFF
CDR3nt: TGTGCCAGCAGCCCCCGGGACTCATACTCCTACAATGAGCAGTTCTTC

abundance: NA
j_gene: TRBJ1-4
v_gene: TRBV7-9
d_gene: NA
CDR3aa: CASSSSLTGATNEKLFF
CDR3nt: TGTGCCAGCAGCTCTTCCCTGACGGGTGCAACTAATGAAAAACTGTTTTTT

abundance: NA
j_gene: TRBJ1-4
v_gene: TRBV7-6
d_gene: NA
CDR3aa: CASSARTTPNEKLFF
CDR3nt: TGTGCCAGCAGCGCACGAACTACTCCTAATGAAAAACTGTTTTTT

abundance: NA
j_gene: TRBJ2-2
v_gene: TRBV7-2
d_gene: NA
CDR3aa: CASSLALSTGELFF
CDR3nt: TGTGCCAGCAGCTTAGCCTTATCCACCGGGGAGCTGTTTTTT

abundance: NA
j_gene: TRBJ2-5
v_gene: TRBV7-3
d_gene: TRBD1
CDR3aa: CASSLLPGRGETQYF
CDR3nt: TGTGCCAGCAGCCTTCTCCCTGGCAGGGGGGAGACCCAGTACTTC

abundance: NA
j_gene: TRBJ1-2
v_gene: TRBV29-1
d_gene: TRBD1
CDR3aa: CSVEESTGGGYGYTF
CDR3nt: TGCAGCGTTGAAGAATCCACAGGGGGGGGCTATGGCTACACCTTC

abundance: NA
j_gene: TRBJ2-7
v_gene: TRBV24-1
d_gene: NA
CDR3aa: CATSDGTFYEQYF
CDR3nt: TGTGCCACCAGTGATGGGACATTCTACGAGCAGTACTTC

abundance: NA
j_gene: TRBJ1-1
v_gene: TRBV7-2
d_gene: NA
CDR3aa: CASTDTAPPFTEAFF
CDR3nt: TGTGCCAGCACCGATACAGCTCCCCCATTTACTGAAGCTTTCTTT

abundance: NA
j_gene: TRBJ1-6
v_gene: TRBV19
d_gene: NA
CDR3aa: CASMAGSNSPLHF
CDR3nt: TGTGCCAGTATGGCAGGCTCTAATTCACCCCTCCACTTT

abundance: NA
j_gene: TRBJ2-3
v_gene: TRBV5-1
d_gene: TRBD2
CDR3aa: CASSLVASGYTDTQYF
CDR3nt: TGCGCCAGCAGCTTGGTTGCTAGCGGGTACACAGATACGCAGTATTTT

abundance: NA
j_gene: TRBJ1-6
v_gene: TRBV9
d_gene: NA
CDR3aa: CASGRGDSPLHF
CDR3nt: TGTGCCAGCGGCAGGGGTGATTCACCCCTCCACTTT

abundance: NA
j_gene: TRBJ1-1
v_gene: TRBV2
d_gene: NA
CDR3aa: CASSDFSGSDTEAFF
CDR3nt: TGTGCCAGCAGTGATTTCTCAGGGTCGGACACTGAAGCTTTCTTT

abundance: once
j_gene: TRBJ1-5
v_gene: TRBV19
d_gene: NA
CDR3aa: CASSMIGTGSLQPQHF
CDR3nt: TGTGCCAGTAGTATGATCGGCACAGGGAGTTTGCAGCCCCAGCATTTT

abundance: NA
j_gene: TRBJ2-5
v_gene: TRBV12-3/TRBV12-4
d_gene: NA
CDR3aa: CASSDWSEETQYF
CDR3nt: TGTGCCAGCAGCGACTGGTCCGAAGAGACCCAGTACTTC

abundance: NA
j_gene: TRBJ2-5
v_gene: TRBV6-2/TRBV6-3
d_gene: NA
CDR3aa: CASSYGGSGQETQYF
CDR3nt: TGTGCCAGCAGTTACGGAGGTTCGGGGCAAGAGACCCAGTACTTC

abundance: NA
j_gene: TRBJ1-4
v_gene: TRBV18
d_gene: TRBD1
CDR3aa: CASSPWDSSEKLFF
CDR3nt: TGTGCCAGCTCACCATGGGACAGTTCAGAAAAACTGTTTTTT

abundance: NA
j_gene: TRBJ1-1
v_gene: TRBV5-5
d_gene: NA
CDR3aa: CASSIRPGSPNTEAFF
CDR3nt: TGTGCCAGCAGCATCCGCCCCGGGTCCCCGAACACTGAAGCTTTCTTT

abundance: NA
j_gene: TRBJ1-5
v_gene: TRBV28
d_gene: TRBD1
CDR3aa: CASSFRTGVQPQHF
CDR3nt: TGTGCCAGCAGTTTTAGGACAGGGGTTCAGCCCCAGCATTTT

abundance: NA
j_gene: TRBJ2-5
v_gene: TRBV7-9
d_gene: NA
CDR3aa: CASSLRGLGETQYF
CDR3nt: TGTGCCAGCAGCCTGAGGGGGTTGGGAGAGACCCAGTACTTC

abundance: NA
j_gene: TRBJ1-1
v_gene: TRBV4-2
d_gene: TRBD1
CDR3aa: CASSQGRVSLDRETEAFF
CDR3nt: TGTGCCAGCAGCCAAGGTCGCGTATCCTTGGACAGGGAGACTGAAGCTTTCTTT

abundance: NA
j_gene: TRBJ1-2
v_gene: TRBV28
d_gene: NA
CDR3aa: CASSQGTDYGYTF
CDR3nt: TGTGCCAGCAGTCAGGGGACGGACTATGGCTACACCTTC

abundance: NA
j_gene: TRBJ1-5
v_gene: TRBV18
d_gene: NA
CDR3aa: CASSPTESNQPQHF
CDR3nt: TGTGCCAGCTCCCCCACAGAGAGCAATCAGCCCCAGCATTTT